Only one count was recorded for the clone carrying this T cell receptor beta chain. Data came from immunoSEQ multiplex PCR; TCRdb stores just in-frame clones and leaves some out. Seen here are approximately 90,000 clones, more than 80% observed once, and the top ten hold more than 8.5%. These data originate in a study of OX40 agonist ivuxolimab in advanced cancers. Study as a whole: Patients took ivuxolimab, an agonistic anti-OX40 (CD134) antibody.

The CDR3 is made up of 16 amino acids. Germline values: CDR1 SGHTA, CDR2 FQGTGA. The germline V and J ends were trimmed by 2 bases and 1 base, with 13 bases remaining between them. The clonotype originates from an adult with an advanced solid tumor such as melanoma, head and neck, liver or kidney cancer. Source: CD4+ or CD8+ T cells sorted from blood, taken in a trial of the OX40 agonist ivuxolimab. The chain has TRBV7-3 and TRBJ2-3, with D uncertain. CDR3 nucleotide sequence: TGTGCCAGCAGCTTACTTGGGGTACGAGGCACAGATACGCAGTATTTT. This sequence encodes CASSLLGVRGTDTQYF.